This T cell receptor (beta chain) came from a study of neoadjuvant anti-PD-1 for oral cavity cancer. Study at large: Around day 43, patients without progression received a fourth nivolumab dose before surgery.

Findings of the study overall: Treg/Th17 ratio rose with pretreatment blood and fell with post-treatment tumor TCRbeta clonality. After neoadjuvant nivolumab, PBMC T cell clonality was significantly higher in non-responders than responders.

The table came from immunoSEQ multiplex PCR; TCRdb's copy has only in-frame clones and leaves some out. The sample holds roughly 68,000 clones, about 86% seen once. About this clone: No antigen is known for it.

CDR1 MGHRA and CDR2 YSYEKL come from the germline V gene. The CDR3 has 15 residues. Trimming removed 2 bases from V and 9 bases from J, with 17 bases in between. Documented time point: after neoadjuvant nivolumab, at surgical resection. Cohort: HPV-negative, locally advanced oral cavity squamous cell carcinoma patients. The chain is built from TRBV4-1 and TRBJ1-5; D is ambiguous. This sequence originates from a person aged 40 to 85 with oral cavity squamous cell carcinoma. The sequencing here drew on PBMCs, taken after nivolumab (anti-PD-1) treatment. Written as DNA, the CDR3 is TGCGCCAGCAGCCAAAATCAATCACCGTTTAGGCCCCAGCATTTT. Translation gives CASSQNQSPFRPQHF.